The 25 T cell receptor beta chains below all came from one sample that was sequenced in a study of blood T cell repertoires in COVID-19. TCRdb keeps only in-frame clones here, not all; method: immunoSEQ multiplex PCR. The sample includes about 240,000 clones, over 75% of them seen just once. The sample consisted of peripheral blood. The receptors here all came from a man aged 30 to 39 who had recovered from COVID-19.

The gene calls are TRBV7-8 and TRBJ1-5, with D perhaps matching TRBD1 (5 bases). The CDR3 length is 17 residues. The V gene's germline CDR1 is SGHVS and CDR2 FQNEAQ. The V and J ends lost 5 bases and 0 bases respectively, with 17 bases between them. CDR3 sequence (DNA): TGTGCCAGCAGCACGCTGGGGGGTGGGGGTAGCAATCAGCCCCAGCATTTT. This encodes CASSTLGGGGSNQPQHF.

This sequence joins TRBV14 and TRBJ1-6; D may be TRBD1 (6 bases). V was shortened by 3 bases and J by 5 bases, with 8 bases between the two germline ends. This CDR3 is built from 14 residues. Germline V CDR1 and CDR2: SGHDN, FVKESK. The CDR3 sequence is CASSHNRDNSPLHF. DNA of the CDR3: TGTGCCAGCAGCCATAACAGGGATAATTCACCCCTCCACTTT.

V usage is TRBV27 and J usage is TRBJ2-1; 12 bases are a match to TRBD2. This CDR3 region has 15 residues. CDR1 MNHEY and CDR2 SMNVEV come from the germline V gene (reference sequence). V trimming: 6 bases; J trimming: 5 bases; junction bases outside the gene matches: 5. The CDR3 DNA is TGTGCCAGCAGGTCTAGCGGGGGGGCCGACAATGAGCAGTTCTTC. Its protein product is CASRSSGGADNEQFF.

This clone was counted a single time. The chain recombines TRBV5-1 with TRBJ2-7; 11 bases are shared with TRBD2. Germline CDR1 reads SGHRS; CDR2 reads YFSETQ. This CDR3 is 14 amino acids long. Trimming took 4 bases from V and 2 from J; bases not matched to a gene: 2. The CDR3: CASSVAGGTYEQYF. The CDR3 region has the DNA TGCGCCAGCAGCGTAGCGGGGGGGACCTACGAGCAGTACTTC.

The rearrangement joins TRBV4-1 to TRBJ1-1; D unclear. The CDR3 sequence is 14 residues long. With 1 base removed from V and 1 base from J, the gap between germline ends came to 7 bases. The germline gives CDR1 MGHRA, CDR2 YSYEKL. For the CDR3, the DNA is TGCGCCAGCAGCCAAGGGCCGGGGAACACTGAAGCTTTCTTT. Its protein product is CASSQGPGNTEAFF.

The V call is TRBV5-4, the J call TRBJ1-2; no reliable D call. The germline gives CDR1 SGHNT, CDR2 YYREEE (reference sequence). V lost 0 bases to trimming and J lost 8 bases, with 11 bases between them. This CDR3 has 13 amino acids. The CDR3: CASSLVGVGGYTF. CDR3 DNA sequence: TGTGCCAGCAGCTTGGTGGGAGTGGGGGGCTACACCTTC.

The genes are TRBV10-1 and TRBJ2-1; the D gene is possibly TRBD1 (6 bases). Germline values: CDR1 WNHNN, CDR2 SYGVQD (reference sequence). Deletions cut 10 bases from V and 5 bases from J, with 21 bases between. The CDR3 runs to 15 residues. CDR3 coding DNA: TGCGCCACGACCTCTTCCAGGGGTGCGGACAATGAGCAGTTCTTC. It codes for CATTSSRGADNEQFF.

V is TRBV2 and J is TRBJ2-2; 8 bases are a match to TRBD1. With V trimmed by 8 bases and J by 5 bases, 4 bases remained unmatched. The CDR3 sequence is 13 residues long. The germline gives CDR1 SNHLY, CDR2 FYNNEI. This CDR3 is CASAGQVTGELFF. The CDR3 DNA follows: TGTGCCAGCGCGGGACAGGTGACCGGGGAGCTGTTTTTT.

The rearrangement joins TRBV5-4 to TRBJ2-7, with TRBD2 matching over 8 bases. This CDR3 contains 14 residues. Germline V gene data show CDR1 as SGHNT and CDR2 as YYREEE (reference sequence). J was trimmed by 4 bases and V by 0 bases; bases with no gene match: 3. The CDR3 loop is CASSLAPSGYEQYF. CDR3 coding DNA: TGTGCCAGCAGCTTGGCACCTAGCGGGTACGAGCAGTACTTC.

The chain is built from TRBV10-1 and TRBJ2-3; D is uncertain. Germline V gene data show CDR1 as WNHNN and CDR2 as SYGVQD (reference sequence). V lost 0 bases and J lost 6, with 7 bases in between. This CDR3 is 13 amino acids long. CDR3 bases: TGCGCCAGCAGTGAGTCATTCCCGGATACGCAGTATTTT. Translation gives CASSESFPDTQYF.

This clone appeared a few times. The V and J genes are TRBV5-1 and TRBJ2-2; 9 bases are shared with TRBD2. From germline, CDR1 is SGHRS and CDR2 YFSETQ. This CDR3 has 14 residues. J was trimmed by 7 bases and V by 4 bases; bases with no gene match: 5. In DNA form, the CDR3 reads TGCGCCAGCAGCGGGGCTAGCGGGGTCGGGGAGCTGTTTTTT. It specifies CASSGASGVGELFF.

This chain links TRBV28 with TRBJ2-2; D might be TRBD2 (6 bases). The ends were cut back, 5 bases at V and 6 bases at J, with 13 bases in the middle. This CDR3 is built from 14 residues. Germline CDR1 and CDR2: MDHEN and SYDVKM. CDR3 sequence reads: CASSTLGGAGELFF. As DNA, the CDR3 is TGTGCCAGCAGTACCCTGGGGGGAGCCGGGGAGCTGTTTTTT. The entire variable domain, with the rest obtained from reference TRBV28 and TRBJ2-2, is as follows: DVKVTQSSRYLVKRTGEKVFLECVQDMDHENMFWYRQDPGLGLRLIYFSYDVKMKEKGDIPEGYSVSREKKERFSLILESASTNQTSMYLCASSTLGGAGELFFGEGSRLTVL.

V usage is TRBV15 and J usage is TRBJ2-5; no clear D gene. With 0 bases removed from V and 7 bases from J, the gap between germline ends came to 15 bases. CDR1 and CDR2 from the germline V gene are LNHNV and YYDKDF (reference sequence). This CDR3 comprises 15 residues. DNA of the CDR3: TGTGCCACCAGCAGAGATCCCGAGAAGTATAGGACCCAGTACTTC. Translation gives CATSRDPEKYRTQYF.

In its sample, this clone was seen a few times. This chain uses TRBV7-9 with TRBJ1-1; D may be TRBD1 (6 bases). Trimming left V 5 bases short and J 0 bases short, with 13 bases between. This CDR3 region has 15 residues. Germline-derived CDR1 and CDR2 are SEHNR and FQNEAQ (reference sequence). CDR3 sequence reads: CASSPSGELNTEAFF. In nucleotides, the CDR3 is TGTGCCAGCAGCCCATCAGGGGAATTGAACACTGAAGCTTTCTTT.

This chain connects TRBV5-8 to TRBJ1-1, with 7 bases lining up with TRBD1. The V gene end was trimmed by 6 bases and the J gene end by 3 bases; junction bases not matched to a gene: 11. The CDR3 consists of 15 residues. Germline V gene data show CDR1 as SGHTS and CDR2 as YDEGEE. This chain's CDR3 is CASTTTGQGDTEAFF. The CDR3 nucleotides read TGTGCCAGCACCACCACCGGGCAGGGGGACACTGAAGCTTTCTTT.

The rearrangement joins TRBV5-1 to TRBJ1-4; D gene unclear. CDR3 length equals 15 residues. Per the germline V gene, CDR1 is SGHRS and CDR2 is YFSETQ. Trimming took 0 bases from V and 0 from J, leaving 6 bases between them. The CDR3 coding sequence is TGCGCCAGCAGCTTGGACGGGACAACTAATGAAAAACTGTTTTTT. It yields the protein CASSLDGTTNEKLFF.

The chain has TRBV3-1 (or the pseudogene TRBV3-2) and TRBJ2-1; 11 bases match TRBD2. The germline gives CDR1 LGHDT, CDR2 YNNKEL (reference sequence). Unmatched junction bases numbered 8, after V lost 0 bases and J lost 4 bases. CDR3 length equals 18 residues. The CDR3 region is CASSQDPASGGRYNEQFF. The DNA of the CDR3 is TGTGCCAGCAGCCAAGATCCCGCTAGCGGGGGGCGTTACAATGAGCAGTTCTTC.

In its sample, this clone was seen once. J is TRBJ2-1 and V is TRBV19; tentative D call: TRBD2 (5 bases). The CDR3 sequence is 15 residues long. V dropped 3 bases and J dropped 4 bases, with 13 bases sitting between them. Germline lookup yields CDR1 LNHDA and CDR2 SQIVND (reference sequence). The DNA of the CDR3 is TGTGCCAGTAGTATTAGGCGGGTTAGGTACAATGAGCAGTTCTTC. It encodes CASSIRRVRYNEQFF.

The chain links TRBV7-9 to TRBJ2-1; no reliable D call. Trimming cost V 2 bases and J 5 bases, with 13 bases left between them. Germline lookup yields CDR1 SEHNR and CDR2 FQNEAQ (reference sequence). This CDR3 has 15 amino acids. CDR3 loop: CASSLRSDWNNEQFF. The DNA of the CDR3 is TGTGCCAGCAGCTTAAGGTCCGACTGGAACAATGAGCAGTTCTTC. The variable domain in full, with the rest retrieved from reference TRBV7-9 and TRBJ2-1, is DTGVSQNPRHKITKRGQNVTFRCDPISEHNRLYWYRQTLGQGPEFLTYFQNEAQLEKSRLLSDRFSAERPKGSFSTLEIQRTEQGDSAMYLCASSLRSDWNNEQFFGPGTRLTVL.

The chain is built from TRBV7-9 and TRBJ2-3; TRBD2 matches 14 bases. J was trimmed by 6 bases and V by 4 bases; bases with no gene match: 6. Germline V gene lookup returns CDR1 SEHNR and CDR2 FQNEAQ (reference sequence). The CDR3 consists of 16 residues. The CDR3 sequence: CASSSGTSGGSDTQYF. CDR3 nucleotides: TGTGCCAGCAGCTCCGGGACTAGCGGGGGTTCTGATACGCAGTATTTT.

V is TRBV7-8 and J is TRBJ1-3; perhaps TRBD1 as D (6 bases). Germline loops: CDR1 SGHVS, CDR2 FQNEAQ. With 5 bases removed from V and 3 bases from J, the gap between germline ends came to 26 bases. The CDR3 loop spans 19 amino acids. The CDR3 sequence is CASSPRPLGGAGSGNTIYF. The CDR3 DNA reads TGTGCCAGCAGCCCCAGGCCTTTAGGGGGGGCTGGGAGTGGAAACACCATATATTTT.

This clone was observed many times. In DNA form, the CDR3 reads TGTGCCAGTTGGGAGGAGGCGGGGAACACCGGGGAGCTGTTTTTT. It translates to CASWEEAGNTGELFF. The chain uses TRBV21-1 and TRBJ2-2; no check of the table's D call, TRBD2, against the DNA was made. TRBV21-1 is given as a pseudogene. The CDR3 length is 15 residues.

This sequence joins TRBV11-2 and TRBJ2-6, with a weak D call TRBD1 (5 bases). Trimming took off 0 bases at V and 0 bases at J, with 9 bases between the two ends. Germline CDR1 is SGHAT and CDR2 is FQNNGV. CDR3 size: 17 residues. The CDR3 region is CASSLDPRDSGANVLTF. DNA of the CDR3: TGTGCCAGCAGCTTAGACCCCAGGGACTCTGGGGCCAACGTCCTGACTTTC.

V usage is TRBV3-1 (or the pseudogene TRBV3-2) and J usage is TRBJ2-1, with TRBD1 matching 7 bases. With 2 bases clipped from V and 5 bases from J, the junction kept 12 bases outside the gene matches. The germline V gene encodes CDR1 LGHDT and CDR2 YNNKEL (reference sequence). This CDR3 has 17 amino acids. The CDR3 loop reads CASSQWAIGDSHNEQFF. Here the CDR3 DNA reads TGTGCCAGCAGCCAATGGGCAATTGGGGACAGTCACAATGAGCAGTTCTTC.

The J gene is TRBJ1-1, the V gene TRBV12-3 or TRBV12-4, with D hard to call. With 9 bases removed from V and 2 bases from J, the gap between germline ends came to 7 bases. The CDR3 sequence is 11 residues long. The CDR3 DNA reads TGTGCCAGTTCGGGAAACACTGAAGCTTTCTTT. Its protein product is CASSGNTEAFF.